The T cell receptor (beta chain) under discussion was sequenced for a study of shared clonotypes between healthy human individuals. Study-level background: Three CD4 naive, three CD4 memory, two CD8 naive and one CD8 memory plate were used per donor.

This table comes from immunoSEQ multiplex PCR, and its TCRdb copy is limited to in-frame clones, with some not included. There are under 850,000 clones in the sample; just under 75% occur only once, and more than 1.5% lies in the top ten. Regarding this clone: Other DNA sequences in this sample translate to the same CDR3.

A CD45RA+ naive subset and a CD45RA-negative memory subset were split from CD4+ cells. This receptor was obtained from a woman aged 25 to 39 in good health. The sequencing input was memory CD4+ T cells sorted from blood. Subset specified: CD45RA-negative fraction.

Here the CDR3 DNA reads TGTGCCAGCAGTCTGGGGGCAGAGACCCAGTACTTC. The encoded protein is CASSLGAETQYF. The V call is TRBV11-2, the J call TRBJ2-5, with a possible D match to TRBD1 (6 bases). Germline assignment: CDR1 SGHAT and CDR2 FQNNGV. The CDR3 length is 12 residues. V shed 6 bases and J shed 4 bases, with 9 bases lying between them.